Listed below are T cell receptor beta chains from one sample, sequenced in a study of CD8 T cells in Susac syndrome. Each CDR3 protein is one row after TCRdb ran MiXCR on the immunoSEQ multiplex PCR reads. Among about 120,000 distinct CDR3 sequences, around 92% were seen once, and the ten largest hold approximately 0.097%. Sequenced sample: CD4+ T cells from PBMCs. The receptor set was obtained from a human donor with multiple sclerosis. CDR3s include the opening cysteine and the closing phenylalanine or tryptophan. The D gene is left open where the match is weak. Clone size, where shown, is once, few, many, or a class for clones that have expanded.

j_call	d_call	clone_size	v_call	cdr3_nt	cdr3_aa
TRBJ2-3	NA	NA	TRBV3-1	TGTGCCAGCAGCTCCCTGGGACCCACAGATACGCAGTATTTT	CASSSLGPTDTQYF
TRBJ2-2	TRBD1	once	TRBV5-1	TGCGCCAGCAGCTTCGACCGGGACAGGGGCCATCCGGGGGAGCTGTTTTTT	CASSFDRDRGHPGELFF
TRBJ1-5	NA	NA	TRBV19	TGTGCCAGTACCCCTTTAGGACCGGGCAATCAGCCCCAGCATTTT	CASTPLGPGNQPQHF
TRBJ2-1	TRBD1	once	TRBV11-2	TGTGCCAGCAGCTTACACAGGGGACGGGAGCAGTTCTTC	CASSLHRGREQFF
TRBJ2-5	TRBD2	NA	TRBV30	TGTGCCTGGAAGGCGGGGGGAGAGACCCAGTACTTC	CAWKAGGETQYF
TRBJ1-4	NA	NA	TRBV7-2	TGTGCCAGCAGCTTAGTCTTCAGGGCCGAGGAACTGTTTTTT	CASSLVFRAEELFF
TRBJ2-5	TRBD1	NA	TRBV18	TGTGCCAGCTCACGGGACAGAGAGACCCAGTACTTC	CASSRDRETQYF
TRBJ1-5	NA	NA	TRBV2	TGTGCCAGCGCCTCGAGCAATCAGCCCCAGCATTTT	CASASSNQPQHF
TRBJ1-2	NA	NA	TRBV28	TGTGCCAGCGTTCTTCGAGCGAACTATGGCTACACCTTC	CASVLRANYGYTF
TRBJ1-5	NA	NA	TRBV6-5	TGTGCCAGCAGTTTCGACAGGTTTGGCAATCAGCCCCAGCATTTT	CASSFDRFGNQPQHF
TRBJ2-5	NA	NA	TRBV10-3	TGTGCCATCAGTGACCTCCTTTCAGAGACCCAGTACTTC	CAISDLLSETQYF
TRBJ2-7	TRBD1	NA	TRBV2	TGTGCCAGCAGACAGGGGGCCTTAGGAAGTTGGTACTTC	CASRQGALGSWYF
TRBJ1-1	TRBD1	once	TRBV6-5	TGTGCCAGCAGCTTCAGGGGGGGCACTGAAGCTTTCTTT	CASSFRGGTEAFF
TRBJ2-1	TRBD2	NA	TRBV11-2	TGTGCCAGCAGCACGGGACTAGCGGATTACAATGAGCAGTTCTTC	CASSTGLADYNEQFF
TRBJ2-3	NA	NA	TRBV5-1	TGCGCCAGCAGCATGAGCACAGATACGCAGTATTTT	CASSMSTDTQYF
TRBJ2-2	NA	NA	TRBV24-1	TGTGCCACCAGTGATTTCAGGGTAAACACCGGGGAGCTGTTTTTT	CATSDFRVNTGELFF
TRBJ2-1	TRBD2	NA	TRBV5-1	TGCGCCAGCAGCTTAAGAGCGGGGCCGGAGCAGTTCTTC	CASSLRAGPEQFF
TRBJ1-1	NA	NA	TRBV3-1	TGTGCCAGCAGCCAAAGGCAGGCAGGGGCTGAAGCTTTCTTT	CASSQRQAGAEAFF
TRBJ1-4	NA	NA	TRBV7-9	TGTGCCAGCACCTCGGCAGGGTTTGGTGAAAAACTGTTTTTT	CASTSAGFGEKLFF
TRBJ2-5	TRBD1	once	TRBV12-3/TRBV12-4	TGTGCCAGCAGACCGGGACAGGGCGGGGAGACCCAGTACTTC	CASRPGQGGETQYF
TRBJ2-3	NA	NA	TRBV9	TGTGCCAGCAGCGTAGGGGGGAATGCAGATACGCAGTATTTT	CASSVGGNADTQYF